This entry features one T cell receptor (beta chain) sequence. Its antigen is undetermined. The sample is drawn from a study of vaccination effects on CD4 cells after COVID-19. General study points: Convalescent patients were few in the study, and early post-infection timepoints were absent.

The repertoire was sequenced with immunoSEQ multiplex PCR; TCRdb's copy has only in-frame clones and lacks some. The sample has more than 11,000 clones; 72% are singletons. ViraFEST assay sequencing came after antigen-specific CD4+ T cells were expanded with viral peptide pools. CD4+ T cells were isolated after around ten days of culture. All participants had two doses of either the BNT162b2 or mRNA-1273 vaccine. The clonotype comes from a human donor who received a COVID-19 vaccine. The sequences come from CD4+ T cells from PBMCs cultured with SARS-CoV-2 spike peptides, collected after COVID-19 vaccination.

The CDR3 DNA sequence: TGCAGCGCCTCGAAAGGACAGGGGAGTGACTACACCTTC. This codes for CSASKGQGSDYTF. This chain uses TRBV29-1 with TRBJ1-2; 9 positions match TRBD1. V was pared by 7 bases and J by 10 bases, with 13 bases of the junction left unmatched. This CDR3 is 13 amino acids long. The germline gives CDR1 SQVTM, CDR2 ANQGSEA.